This TCR beta chain was found in a study of cytomegalovirus exposure and HLA in healthy donors. For the study at large: The 95 million to 120 million unique TCR beta sequences, from roughly 170 million T cells, were found by an earlier analysis. Around 77% of some 390 genotyped donors fell in the Caucasian-associated ancestry cluster.

PCR primers comprised 60 Vbeta and 13 Jbeta primers. Only in-frame clones appear in the TCRdb table, and some are missing; sequencing was by immunoSEQ multiplex PCR. This sample has about 190,000 clones, with approximately 79% found just once. The CDR3 totals 17 residues. Trimming took 4 bases from V and 3 from J; bases not matched to a gene: 11. Germline values: CDR1 MNHEY, CDR2 SMNVEV (reference sequence). The chain employs TRBV27 and TRBJ2-2; 7 nucleotides match TRBD1. Sequencing input: PBMCs. This sequence originates from a man in his forties or fifties in good health and CMV-seropositive. CDR3 residues: CASSSPRGQPDTGELFF. CDR3 nucleotide sequence: TGTGCCAGCAGTTCCCCCCGGGGACAGCCCGACACCGGGGAGCTGTTTTTT.